This passage covers 10 T cell receptor beta chains from one sample sequenced in a study of blood T cell repertoires in COVID-19. TCRdb keeps only in-frame clones here, not all; method: immunoSEQ multiplex PCR. The sample carries 310,000 or so clones, 89% recorded once. The sample comprised peripheral blood. The receptors originated from a man younger than 35 who had recovered from COVID-19.

The J gene is TRBJ1-2, the V gene TRBV30; TRBD1 agrees at 8 bases. The germline gives CDR1 GTSNPN, CDR2 SVGIG (reference sequence). Unmatched junction bases numbered 7, after V lost 2 bases and J lost 8 bases. The CDR3 runs to 13 residues. CDR3 amino acids: CAWSQGASEGYTF. CDR3 bases: TGTGCCTGGAGTCAGGGGGCAAGTGAGGGCTACACCTTC.

The chain couples TRBV7-3 to TRBJ1-1; D is undetermined. Germline V gives CDR1 SGHTA, CDR2 FQGTGA. V gave up 1 base and J gave up 8 bases, with 14 bases separating them. CDR3 size: 14 residues. The CDR3 loop reads CASSLNEAPREAFF. CDR3 bases: TGTGCCAGCAGCTTAAATGAGGCCCCTCGAGAAGCTTTCTTT.

The J gene is TRBJ2-1, the V gene TRBV25-1; TRBD2 aligns across 11 bases. CDR1 and CDR2 (germline): MGHDK, SYGVNS. The trim removed 6 bases at V and 4 bases at J, leaving 5 bases unmatched. This CDR3 is 15 amino acids long. DNA for the CDR3: TGTGCCAGCAGGACTAGCGGGGAAAGATACAATGAGCAGTTCTTC. Protein product: CASRTSGERYNEQFF.

The CDR3 reads CASKIGTGGSYEQYF. The CDR3 DNA reads TGTGCCAGTAAAATCGGGACGGGAGGGTCCTACGAGCAGTACTTC. The chain carries TRBV19 and TRBJ2-7, with 8 bases fitting TRBD2. Unmatched junction bases numbered 9, after V lost 7 bases and J lost 1 base. From germline, CDR1 is LNHDA and CDR2 SQIVND (reference sequence). The CDR3 spans 15 residues.

The chain combines TRBV6-5 with TRBJ2-1; D remains unclear. Trimming took off 3 bases at V and 2 bases at J, with 5 bases between the two ends. Germline assignment: CDR1 MNHEY and CDR2 SVGAGI. This CDR3 has 13 amino acids. CDR3 DNA sequence: TGTGCCAGCAGTTATGAGACCTACAATGAGCAGTTCTTC. Its protein product is CASSYETYNEQFF.

The chain combines TRBV18 with TRBJ2-7, with TRBD1 as a possible D gene (5 bases). The CDR3 sequence is 15 residues long. Deletions cut 0 bases from V and 3 bases from J, with 12 bases between. Germline V gene lookup returns CDR1 KGHSH and CDR2 LQKENI. DNA for the CDR3: TGTGCCAGCTCACCACCGGTCAGGGTAGGCTACGAGCAGTACTTC. It translates to CASSPPVRVGYEQYF.

In regard to this clone: Different DNA sequences within this sample yield the same CDR3. V usage is TRBV7-7 and J usage is TRBJ2-5; 8 bases align to TRBD1. With V trimmed by 5 bases and J by 5 bases, 4 bases remained unmatched. CDR3 size: 13 residues. Germline V gene data show CDR1 as SSHAT and CDR2 as FNYEAQ (reference sequence). This CDR3 is CASSLGQGETQYF. CDR3 DNA: TGTGCCAGCAGCCTAGGACAGGGCGAGACCCAGTACTTC.

Only one count was recorded for this clone. The chain has TRBV18 and TRBJ2-7, with D possibly matching TRBD1 (5 bases). The CDR3 covers 14 residues. Germline loops: CDR1 KGHSH, CDR2 LQKENI. Trimming removed 1 base from V and 0 bases from J, with 7 bases in between. CDR3: CASSPQGRSYEQYF. Written as DNA, the CDR3 is TGTGCCAGCTCACCACAGGGGCGCTCCTACGAGCAGTACTTC. The whole variable domain, remainder taken from reference TRBV18 and TRBJ2-7, is NAGVMQNPRHLVRRRGQEARLRCSPMKGHSHVYWYRQLPEEGLKFMVYLQKENIIDESGMPKERFSAEFPKEGPSILRIQQVVRGDSAAYFCASSPQGRSYEQYFGPGTRLTVT.

The chain joins TRBV9 to TRBJ2-7, with D unclear. The germline CDR1 and CDR2 sequences are SGDLS and YYNGEE. V was pared by 6 bases and J by 1 base, with 14 bases between. The CDR3 length is 14 residues. CDR3 nucleotides: TGTGCCAGCACCCCCGGTGGGCAGTCCTACGAGCAGTACTTC. Protein product: CASTPGGQSYEQYF. Filled out from reference TRBV9 and TRBJ2-7, the complete variable domain reads DSGVTQTPKHLITATGQRVTLRCSPRSGDLSVYWYQQSLDQGLQFLIQYYNGEERAKGNILERFSAQQFPDLHSELNLSSLELGDSALYFCASTPGGQSYEQYFGPGTRLTVT.

This chain joins TRBV4-1 and TRBJ2-2, with D perhaps matching TRBD1 (5 bases). The CDR3 is 14 amino acids. V shed 4 bases and J shed 4 bases, with 10 bases lying between them. CDR1 and CDR2 (germline): MGHRA, YSYEKL. CDR3 DNA sequence: TGCGCCAGCAGCCTTTCAGGGCCCACCGGGGAGCTGTTTTTT. This gives the protein CASSLSGPTGELFF.